The source of this T cell receptor beta chain is a study of blood T cell repertoires in COVID-19. Study overall: Material from acute and convalescent COVID-19 was sourced from the United States, Italy and Spain. Sample material is recorded as cDNA or gDNA derived from T cells, B-cell-depleted T cells, or PBMCs.

This clone was seen a single time. Source study methods: Estimates of nucleated cell counts were drawn from the amplification of reference gene primers. Clones were sequenced by immunoSEQ multiplex PCR, and TCRdb holds only the in-frame ones, with some missing. V and J calls and clone size are given by that table; D and trimming were obtained from the DNA. The table records about 150,000 clones, about 83% of them present only once. Germline V gene sequence: CDR1 SGHTA, CDR2 FQGTGA. V lost 2 bases to trimming and J lost 6 bases; unmatched junction nucleotides: 10. The CDR3 loop spans 16 amino acids. This clonotype originated in a woman aged 50 to 60 with acute COVID-19. Sequenced input: PBMCs or T cells enriched from blood (not recorded which). V is TRBV7-3 and J is TRBJ2-1; 7 bases map to TRBD2. This chain's CDR3 is CASSLGVPSGGNEQFF. The CDR3, as DNA: TGTGCCAGCAGCTTAGGTGTCCCCTCGGGGGGCAATGAGCAGTTCTTC.